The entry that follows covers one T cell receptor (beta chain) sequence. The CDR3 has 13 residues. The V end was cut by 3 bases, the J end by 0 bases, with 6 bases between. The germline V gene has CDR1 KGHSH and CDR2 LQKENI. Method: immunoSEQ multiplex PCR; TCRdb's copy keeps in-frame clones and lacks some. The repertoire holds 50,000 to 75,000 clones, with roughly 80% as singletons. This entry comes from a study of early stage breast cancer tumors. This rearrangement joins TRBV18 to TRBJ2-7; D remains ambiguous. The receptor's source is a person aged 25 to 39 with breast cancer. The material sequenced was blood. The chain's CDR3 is CASSPPSSYEQYF. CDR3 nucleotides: TGTGCCAGCTCACCGCCTAGCTCCTACGAGCAGTACTTC.